This TCR beta chain originates from a study of T cells in Graves' hyperthyroidism and ophthalmopathy. Study-wide findings and caveats: Most thyroid clonotypes that were expanded above 0.001 also turned up in blood.

In this sample, this clonotype turned up many times. As yet, its antigen is unknown. Amplification yielded TCR beta CDR3 regions, with RNA transcripts as the source. HTBI primers were employed in a first-round RT-PCR of the TCR CDR3. TCRdb recomputed calls from the multiplex PCR reads with MiXCR, one row per CDR3 protein. The sample has under 550,000 distinct CDR3 sequences; 12% to 15% are singletons. V lost 1 base and J lost 2, with 10 bases in between. The CDR3 runs to 15 residues. The germline V gene encodes CDR1 LGHNT and CDR2 FRNRAP. Input material: blood. The V and J genes are TRBV12-5 and TRBJ2-3; D not resolved. The TCR sequence derives from a woman aged 18-29 years with Graves' hyperthyroidism. The CDR3 bases are TGTGCTAGTGGTTTGGACCCAGTGGCCACAGATACGCAGTATTTT. This gives the protein CASGLDPVATDTQYF.